Listed below are T cell receptor beta chains from one sample, sequenced in a study of post-analysis software for immune sequencing data. TCRdb redid the calling of the PCR reads with MiXCR, one entry per CDR3 protein. The profile covers more than 450,000 distinct CDR3 sequences, with around a third appearing a single time and approximately 6% taken by the ten largest. The specimen was blood. These receptors were taken from a girl younger than 18 with multiple sclerosis. CDR3s include the opening cysteine and the closing phenylalanine or tryptophan. Fields, in order: J gene, D gene, clone size, V gene, CDR3 DNA, CDR3 protein. A D gene is named only where the DNA matches it firmly. The size of a clone is reported for some rows only, either as once, few or many, or as a class for expanded clones.

>TRBJ1-2|.|.|TRBV11-2
TGTGCCAGCAGCCAGCCAGGTCAGGAGAACTATGGCTACACCTTC
CASSQPGQENYGYTF
>TRBJ1-2|.|few|TRBV7-9
TGTGCCAGCAGCTTATATCAGGGGATGGATGGCTACACCTTC
CASSLYQGMDGYTF
>TRBJ2-3|.|few|TRBV7-6
TGTGCCAGCAGCTTAGCAGGATTCACAGATACGCAGTATTTT
CASSLAGFTDTQYF
>TRBJ1-2|TRBD1|.|TRBV3-1
TGTGCCAGCAGCCTTCCGGGACAGGGTCTTGGCTACACCTTC
CASSLPGQGLGYTF
>TRBJ2-1|.|.|TRBV2
TGTGCCAGCAGTGAATTGGGCGGGCGGGGGCCCATCCCCAATGAGCAGTTCTTC
CASSELGGRGPIPNEQFF
>TRBJ1-5|.|.|TRBV29-1
TGCAGCGTTCTGACGGGGACCGATCAGCCCCAGCATTTT
CSVLTGTDQPQHF
>TRBJ2-5|.|.|TRBV5-5
TGTGCCAGCACCGACACTTGGGGCAGCGTCGCCGGGACCCAGTACTTC
CASTDTWGSVAGTQYF
>TRBJ2-1|TRBD2|few|TRBV7-6
TGTGCCAGCAGCTTAAGACCCCAACTAGCGGGGGGCGTAAATGAGCAGTTCTTC
CASSLRPQLAGGVNEQFF
>TRBJ2-3|.|.|TRBV29-1
TGCAGCGTTCTCCCCCCCGGCACAGATACGCAGTATTTT
CSVLPPGTDTQYF
>TRBJ2-5|.|.|TRBV18
TGTGCCAGCTCACCATCGCAGGGGCGCGAAGAGACCCAGTACTTC
CASSPSQGREETQYF
>TRBJ2-4|TRBD1|.|TRBV12-3/TRBV12-4
TGTGCCAGCAGCTTAGGCCTTTGGGGCAGGGGGATAACCAAAAACATTCAGTACTTC
CASSLGLWGRGITKNIQYF
>TRBJ2-5|TRBD2|.|TRBV24-1
TGTGCCGCCAGTGACCCCGCTAGCGGGGGATCAGAGACCCAGTACTTC
CAASDPASGGSETQYF
>TRBJ1-2|.|many|TRBV11-2
TGTGCCAGCAGCTTAGCTCGAGGTGATGGCTACACCTTC
CASSLARGDGYTF
>TRBJ2-3|TRBD2|few|TRBV5-1
TGCGCCAGCAGCCTGGTAGCGGGGGGTCCTAGCACAGATACGCAGTATTTT
CASSLVAGGPSTDTQYF
>TRBJ1-1|TRBD1|.|TRBV13
TGTGCCAGCAGCCCGGCGTTACAGGGGTACACTGAAGCTTTCTTT
CASSPALQGYTEAFF
>TRBJ1-6|.|few|TRBV25-1
TGTGCCAGCAGTGATGGTGCGGCATCCCCGTCCACCCTCCACTTT
CASSDGAASPSTLHF
>TRBJ2-5|.|.|TRBV3-1
TGTGCCAGCAGCCGAAGGCAACAAGAGACCCAGTACTTC
CASSRRQQETQYF
>TRBJ1-5|TRBD1|.|TRBV20-1
TGCAGTGCTGGGGGGACAGCTTATAGCAATCAGCCCCAGCATTTT
CSAGGTAYSNQPQHF
>TRBJ1-5|.|few|TRBV6-1
TGTGCCAGCAGTGAACGGAGAGGGGGATTGGCCATAGGTAATCAGCCCCAGCATTTT
CASSERRGGLAIGNQPQHF
>TRBJ2-1|TRBD2|few|TRBV6-5
TGTGCCAGCAGAACGCGGGGGGGCCACTACAATGAGCAGTTCTTC
CASRTRGGHYNEQFF
>TRBJ1-2|.|.|TRBV9
TGTGCCAGCAGTCCCCCCTCCTTAGGGGGCTACACCTTC
CASSPPSLGGYTF
>TRBJ2-5|TRBD2|few|TRBV20-1
TGCAGTGCTAGGGGACTAGCGGGGGAGGAGACCCAGTACTTC
CSARGLAGEETQYF
>TRBJ2-7|.|few|TRBV20-1
TGCAGTGCCGATGGCTTCGGGTCCTACGAGCAGTACTTC
CSADGFGSYEQYF
>TRBJ1-1|.|.|TRBV5-4
TGTGCCAGCAGCTTAGGCCCCACAGGGTTGGGGACCACTGAAGCTTTCTTT
CASSLGPTGLGTTEAFF
>TRBJ2-1|TRBD2|.|TRBV20-1
TGCAGTGCTAGAGATCCCTCGATAACTAGCGGATACGGCTCCTACAATGAGCAGTTCTTC
CSARDPSITSGYGSYNEQFF
>TRBJ1-2|.|.|TRBV5-6
TGTGCCAGCAGCTTGAGCACGCTTAGGTACTATGGCTACACCTTC
CASSLSTLRYYGYTF
>TRBJ2-7|TRBD1|.|TRBV5-6
TGTGCCAGCAGCGACACCCGGGACAGGGGGCGAGTAAACGAGCAGTACTTC
CASSDTRDRGRVNEQYF
>TRBJ2-3|.|few|TRBV6-6
TGTGCCAGCAGCGCTGGAACAGGGATGGGAACAGATACGCAGTATTTT
CASSAGTGMGTDTQYF
>TRBJ2-4|TRBD1|many|TRBV20-1
TGCAGTGCTAGAGTCCAGGGACAGGGGGATCTTTTAGCCAAAAACATTCAGTACTTC
CSARVQGQGDLLAKNIQYF
>TRBJ2-7|.|few|TRBV11-2
TGTGCCAGCAGCTTAGGAGCGACCCTCCCCCTCGAGCAGTACTTC
CASSLGATLPLEQYF
>TRBJ2-5|.|many|TRBV12-3/TRBV12-4
TGTGCCAGCAGTTTGGGGATTAGAGAGACCCAGTACTTC
CASSLGIRETQYF
>TRBJ1-2|.|few|TRBV29-1
TGCAGCGTTGAGTTGATTCATGGCTACACCTTC
CSVELIHGYTF
>TRBJ2-4|.|few|TRBV9
TGTGCCAGCAGCGTAGATGGGGACGGGGTCAAAAACATTCAGTACTTC
CASSVDGDGVKNIQYF
>TRBJ2-7|.|.|TRBV12-5
TGTGCTAGTGGTTTGGTACTCTCGCCGGGCAGGGTGGCTCCCTACGAGCAGTACTTC
CASGLVLSPGRVAPYEQYF
>TRBJ2-5|.|few|TRBV29-1
TGCAGCGTCGCCCCGGGGTTACAAGAGACCCAGTACTTC
CSVAPGLQETQYF
>TRBJ1-4|.|.|TRBV7-6
TGTGCCAGCAGCAGCTGGGAGGAAAAACTGTTTTTT
CASSSWEEKLFF
>TRBJ1-5|.|.|TRBV2
TGTGCCAGCAGTGAAGGGACGGACTATCAGCCCCAGCATTTT
CASSEGTDYQPQHF
>TRBJ2-1|.|.|TRBV2
TGTGCCAGCAGTGTCTCCCCGGCGGGAAATGAGCAGTTCTTC
CASSVSPAGNEQFF
>TRBJ2-5|.|few|TRBV6-6
TGTGCCAGCAGGACCATAGCGGACCAAGAGACCCAGTACTTC
CASRTIADQETQYF
>TRBJ2-3|.|many|TRBV3-1
TGTGCCAGCGGCGAGGGAGATACGCAGTATTTT
CASGEGDTQYF
>TRBJ1-4|.|few|TRBV14
TGTGCCAGCAGCCACTATGGACCAGAAAAACTGTTTTTT
CASSHYGPEKLFF
>TRBJ2-1|.|many|TRBV15
TGTGCCACCAGCAGAGAAGTTTCCTACAATGAGCAGTTCTTC
CATSREVSYNEQFF
>TRBJ1-1|.|.|TRBV11-2
TGTGCCAGCAGCCTTGACAGGAGCACTGAAGCTTTCTTT
CASSLDRSTEAFF
>TRBJ2-3|.|.|TRBV20-1
TGCAGGGCTTTAGCCGTGACAGATACGCAGTATTTT
CRALAVTDTQYF
>TRBJ2-5|TRBD1|.|TRBV20-1
TGCAGTGCTCTGACAGGGGGTAGCGAGACCCAGTACTTC
CSALTGGSETQYF
>TRBJ2-5|.|few|TRBV6-6
TGTGCCAGCAGTTACACCCTGGGGTACCAAGAGACCCAGTACTTC
CASSYTLGYQETQYF
>TRBJ2-7|.|once|TRBV5-4
TGTGCCAGCAGCTCAACGGCAGTAAACCCCTACGAGCAGTACTTC
CASSSTAVNPYEQYF
>TRBJ1-6|TRBD1|few|TRBV5-1
TGCGCCAGCAGCGCAGGGGGCTCCTATAATTCACCCCTCCACTTT
CASSAGGSYNSPLHF
>TRBJ2-1|.|.|TRBV3-1
TGTGCCAGCAGCCCCATCCCCCCTCAGCATCTTTACAATGAGCAGTTCTTC
CASSPIPPQHLYNEQFF
>TRBJ1-2|TRBD1|few|TRBV6-5
TGTGCCAGCACCTCCGGACAGGGAAAAAGTGGCTACACCTTC
CASTSGQGKSGYTF